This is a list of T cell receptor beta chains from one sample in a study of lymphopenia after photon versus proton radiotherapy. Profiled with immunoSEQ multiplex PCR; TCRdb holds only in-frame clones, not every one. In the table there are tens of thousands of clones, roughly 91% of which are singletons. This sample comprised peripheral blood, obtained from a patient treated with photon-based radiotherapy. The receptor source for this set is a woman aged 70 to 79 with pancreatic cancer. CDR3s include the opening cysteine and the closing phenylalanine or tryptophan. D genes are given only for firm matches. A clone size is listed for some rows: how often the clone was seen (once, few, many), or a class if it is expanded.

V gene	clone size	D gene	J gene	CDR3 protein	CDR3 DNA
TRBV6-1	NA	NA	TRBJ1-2	CASTEGYYGYTF	TGTGCCAGCACGGAGGGTTATTATGGCTACACCTTC
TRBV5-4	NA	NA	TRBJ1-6	CASSSGQHRSPLHF	TGTGCCAGCAGCTCCGGGCAACACCGTTCACCCCTCCACTTT
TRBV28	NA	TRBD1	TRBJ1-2	CASSPGGGGLYTF	TGTGCCAGCAGTCCAGGGGGCGGCGGGCTCTACACCTTC
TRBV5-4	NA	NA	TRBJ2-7	CASSPRGSYEQYF	TGTGCCAGCAGCCCACGGGGCTCCTACGAGCAGTACTTC
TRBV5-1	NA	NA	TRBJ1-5	CASSLGASNQPQHF	TGCGCCAGCAGCTTGGGGGCTTCCAATCAGCCCCAGCATTTT
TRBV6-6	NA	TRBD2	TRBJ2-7	CASSYSASGGSYEQYF	TGTGCCAGCAGCTACTCGGCTAGCGGGGGCTCCTACGAGCAGTACTTC
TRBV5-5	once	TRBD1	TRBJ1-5	CASSFDREDQPQHF	TGTGCCAGCAGCTTTGACAGGGAGGATCAGCCCCAGCATTTT
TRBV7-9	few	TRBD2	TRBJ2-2	CASSPTSGRAVNTGELFF	TGTGCCAGCAGTCCGACTAGCGGGAGGGCCGTTAACACCGGGGAGCTGTTTTTT
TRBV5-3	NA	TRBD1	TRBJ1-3	CARSLGQGLAGNTIYF	TGTGCCAGAAGCTTGGGACAGGGTCTAGCTGGAAACACCATATATTTT
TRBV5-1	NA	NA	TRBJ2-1	CASRSGNEQFF	TGCGCCAGCAGGTCTGGGAATGAGCAGTTCTTC
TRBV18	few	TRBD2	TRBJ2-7	CASSPQGGLNEQYF	TGTGCCAGCTCACCTCAGGGAGGGTTAAACGAGCAGTACTTC
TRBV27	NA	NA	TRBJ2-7	CASSLGGGTYEQYF	TGTGCCAGCAGTTTAGGGGGAGGCACGTACGAGCAGTACTTC
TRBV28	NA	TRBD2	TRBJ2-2	CASSFSSGRFRTGELFF	TGTGCCAGCAGTTTCTCTAGCGGGAGATTCCGGACCGGGGAGCTGTTTTTT
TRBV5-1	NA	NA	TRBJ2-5	CASSLAGRPEETQYF	TGCGCCAGCAGCTTGGCGGGACGACCGGAGGAGACCCAGTACTTC
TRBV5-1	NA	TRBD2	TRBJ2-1	CASSNAGTSRYEQFF	TGCGCCAGCAGCAATGCCGGGACTAGCAGATATGAGCAGTTCTTC
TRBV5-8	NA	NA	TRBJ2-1	CASSLARLGNEQFF	TGTGCCAGCAGCTTGGCTCGGCTCGGCAATGAGCAGTTCTTC
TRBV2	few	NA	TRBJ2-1	CATRPGPINSYNEQFF	TGTGCCACACGACCCGGACCAATTAACTCCTACAATGAGCAGTTCTTC
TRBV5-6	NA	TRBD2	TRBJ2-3	CASSLPLLAVSTDTQYF	TGTGCCAGCAGCTTACCCCTACTAGCGGTCAGCACAGATACGCAGTATTTT